These 10 T cell receptor beta chains were sequenced from one sample in a study of a mutant IDH1 vaccine in newly diagnosed glioma. Time point defined: baseline, week 1 (first vaccination visit). Treatment specified: pre-vaccination baseline after standard-of-care therapy. The protocol was immunoSEQ multiplex PCR, while the TCRdb copy is restricted to in-frame clones and leaves out a portion. Among some 51,000 clones, about 83% were seen once, and the ten largest hold approximately 2%. The sequencing used PBMCs, collected from a glioma patient treated with radiotherapy, temozolomide or both. All receptors come from a woman aged 35 to 49 with glioma.

CDR3 sequence (DNA): TGTGCTAGTGGTCCCGACCCGGTGACCCAGTACTTC. This translates into CASGPDPVTQYF. The rearrangement uses TRBV12-5 and TRBJ2-5; unclear D gene. V dropped 5 bases and J dropped 7 bases, with 11 bases sitting between them. CDR3 length equals 12 residues. Germline-derived CDR1 and CDR2 are LGHNT and FRNRAP.

The J gene is TRBJ2-7, the V gene TRBV4-1; no firm D call. V lost 4 bases to trimming and J lost 0 bases, with 16 bases between them. CDR1 and CDR2 from the germline V gene are MGHRA and YSYEKL. The CDR3 runs to 16 residues. The CDR3: CASSLPNDSYSYEQYF. CDR3 bases: TGCGCCAGCAGCCTACCGAATGACTCATACTCCTACGAGCAGTACTTC.

The chain carries TRBV27 and TRBJ2-3; D gene uncertain. Germline CDR1 is MNHEY and CDR2 is SMNVEV (reference sequence). Trimming stripped 3 bases from V and 6 bases from J, with 16 bases between. The CDR3 covers 15 residues. The CDR3 DNA reads as TGTGCCAGCAGTTTGTCTGCGGTCCCCGCCGATACGCAGTATTTT. Amino acids: CASSLSAVPADTQYF.

This rearrangement joins TRBV4-1 to TRBJ2-2, with a tentative D call TRBD1 (6 bases). The CDR3 consists of 16 residues. Germline values: CDR1 MGHRA, CDR2 YSYEKL. Trimming cost V 4 bases and J 8 bases, with 20 bases left between them. CDR3 in amino acids: CASSLIQGRWEGELFF. The CDR3 nucleotides read TGCGCCAGCAGCCTCATACAGGGAAGGTGGGAGGGGGAGCTGTTTTTT.

V is TRBV27 and J is TRBJ2-7; D perhaps matches TRBD2 (5 bases). CDR1 is MNHEY and CDR2 is SMNVEV in the germline V gene (reference sequence). V gave up 6 bases and J gave up 4 bases, with 16 bases separating them. The length of the CDR3 is 14 residues. CDR3 in DNA: TGTGCCAGCAGCAAACTAGAGACGGTTTACGAGCAGTACTTC. Translation gives CASSKLETVYEQYF.

The V gene is TRBV15, the J gene TRBJ1-1, with D possibly matching TRBD1 (6 bases). Germline V gene lookup returns CDR1 LNHNV and CDR2 YYDKDF (reference sequence). This CDR3 has 15 residues. V was pared by 5 bases and J by 4 bases, with 17 bases between. The DNA for the CDR3 is TGTGCCACCAGCTCACCGGACAGAGGGGTCACTGAAGCTTTCTTT. The encoded protein is CATSSPDRGVTEAFF.

This sequence joins TRBV5-1 and TRBJ1-5; D remains ambiguous. Germline-derived CDR1 and CDR2 are SGHRS and YFSETQ. V lost 1 base and J lost 1, with 3 bases in between. This CDR3 has 13 residues. CDR3 in amino acids: CASSLMSNQPQHF. CDR3 in DNA: TGCGCCAGCAGCTTGATGAGCAATCAGCCCCAGCATTTT. Looking up the rest from reference TRBV5-1 and TRBJ1-5 gives the full variable domain: KAGVTQTPRYLIKTRGQQVTLSCSPISGHRSVSWYQQTPGQGLQFLFEYFSETQRNKGNFPGRFSGRQFSNSRSEMNVSTLELGDSALYLCASSLMSNQPQHFGDGTRLSIL.

The rearrangement uses TRBV7-2 and TRBJ1-5; tentatively, D is TRBD1 (6 bases). Germline V lookup: CDR1 SGHTA, CDR2 FQGNSA. The CDR3 loop spans 15 amino acids. Trimming took 1 base from V and 2 from J, leaving 9 bases between them. CDR3 amino acids: CASSLGPGGNQPQHF. CDR3 bases: TGTGCCAGCAGCTTAGGTCCAGGGGGCAATCAGCCCCAGCATTTT. The full variable domain, rest sourced from reference TRBV7-2 and TRBJ1-5, is GAGVSQSPSNKVTEKGKDVELRCDPISGHTALYWYRQSLGQGLEFLIYFQGNSAPDKSGLPSDRFSAERTGGSVSTLTIQRTQQEDSAVYLCASSLGPGGNQPQHFGDGTRLSIL.

The chain carries TRBV2 and TRBJ2-3; the match to TRBD1 covers 10 bases. Germline CDR1 reads SNHLY; CDR2 reads FYNNEI. V was clipped by 6 bases and J by 5 bases; unmatched bases: 2. This CDR3 has 13 amino acids. CDR3 coding DNA: TGTGCCAGCAGGGACAGGGGGGAAGATACGCAGTATTTT. Residues: CASRDRGEDTQYF.

This clone was counted a single time. The chain uses TRBV4-1 and TRBJ2-1, with D perhaps TRBD1 (8 bases). Between the trimmed V and J ends, which lost 3 bases and 10 bases, there was a span of 19 bases. CDR3 size: 15 residues. CDR1 is MGHRA and CDR2 is YSYEKL in the germline V gene. CDR3 DNA sequence: TGCGCCAGCAGCCATCAGGGGGCCCGGGAGGCCGAGCAGTTCTTC. The encoded protein is CASSHQGAREAEQFF.